A single TCR beta chain is shown here with its context. Its antigen is undetermined. PCR used 60 Vbeta primers and 13 Jbeta primers. Repertoires were generated with immunoSEQ multiplex PCR, while TCRdb's copy carries only in-frame clones and drops some. The sample consists of 150,000 to 200,000 clones, around 80% of them appearing once. This entry belongs to a study of cytomegalovirus exposure and HLA in healthy donors. Study in general: Roughly 89 million unique TCR sequences came from HLA-typed donors in an early release.

Notes on the study in general: Cytomegalovirus association was listed for about 180 TCR beta chains. What was likely a sequencing artifact was a cluster of highly shared sequence variants.

The receptor was derived from a woman in her 40s in good health and CMV-seronegative. Specimen: PBMCs.

The chain's CDR3 is CASSLEYGGDYNEQFF. CDR3 coding DNA: TGTGCCAGCAGCTTAGAATATGGGGGGGACTACAATGAGCAGTTCTTC. V and J are TRBV11-3 and TRBJ2-1; 7 nucleotides line up with TRBD2. Per the germline V gene, CDR1 is SGHNT and CDR2 is YENEEA. V lost 0 bases to trimming and J lost 3 bases; unmatched junction nucleotides: 5. The CDR3 has 16 residues.